This entry features one T cell receptor beta chain sequence. As yet, its antigen is unknown. The entry originates in a study of T cell responses to AZD1222 COVID-19 vaccine. Findings of the study overall: Mostly white British, mostly female donors; authors suggested clonal diversity may be underestimated. Recipients of two AZD1222 doses showed rising Spike-specific TCR breadth and depth.

Using immunoSEQ multiplex PCR, the repertoire was profiled, and TCRdb retains in-frame clones only, with some absent. This table has fewer than 85,000 clones, 83% appearing once. This CDR3 is 15 amino acids long. Germline CDR1 and CDR2: DFQATT and SNEGSKA (reference sequence). The V end was cut by 3 bases, the J end by 6 bases, with 17 bases between. The chain is built from TRBV20-1 and TRBJ2-2; tentative D call: TRBD2 (6 bases). Specimen: peripheral blood, collected 28 days after the second AZD1222 dose. The TCR comes from an adult who received the AZD1222 COVID-19 vaccine. In DNA, the CDR3 is TGCAGTGCTAGTCTGGGGACTTTATCATCCGGGGAGCTGTTTTTT. It translates to CSASLGTLSSGELFF.